This entry describes one T cell receptor beta chain. The data were taken from a study of shared clonotypes between healthy human individuals. This CDR3 is 17 amino acids long. Losses at the gene ends were 3 bases for V and 1 base for J; bases not matched to a gene: 9. Germline CDR1 is SGHTA and CDR2 is FQGNSA. Donors had no recently reported acute infections or vaccinations and were HIV-negative. The repertoire was sequenced with immunoSEQ multiplex PCR; TCRdb's copy has only in-frame clones and lacks some. This table holds about 2 million clones, over 85% found once. V usage is TRBV7-2 and J usage is TRBJ1-2; 9 bases line up with TRBD1. What was sequenced was naive CD4+ T cells sorted from blood. The subset denotes: CD45RA+ positively selected. This receptor was taken from a young man in good health. CDR3 coding DNA: TGTGCCAGCAGCTTGAACTACAGGGGGCAAGTTAACTATGGCTACACCTTC. This translates into CASSLNYRGQVNYGYTF.